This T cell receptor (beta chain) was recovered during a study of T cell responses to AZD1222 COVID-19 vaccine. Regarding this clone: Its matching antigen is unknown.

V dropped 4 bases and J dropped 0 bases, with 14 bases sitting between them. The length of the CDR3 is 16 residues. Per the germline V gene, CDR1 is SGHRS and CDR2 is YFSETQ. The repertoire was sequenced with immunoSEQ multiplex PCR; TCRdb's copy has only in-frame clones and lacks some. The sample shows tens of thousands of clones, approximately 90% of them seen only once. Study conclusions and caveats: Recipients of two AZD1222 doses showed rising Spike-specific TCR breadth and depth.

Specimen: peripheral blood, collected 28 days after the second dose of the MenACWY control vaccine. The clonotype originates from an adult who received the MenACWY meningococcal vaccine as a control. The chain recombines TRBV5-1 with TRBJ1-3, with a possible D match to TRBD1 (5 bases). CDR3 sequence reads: CASSPGAAVSGNTIYF. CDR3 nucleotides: TGCGCCAGCAGCCCCGGGGCGGCCGTCTCTGGAAACACCATATATTTT.